This T cell receptor (beta chain) was documented in a study of CD8 T cells in ankylosing spondylitis. TCRdb re-called the 5' RACE reads with MiXCR, one entry per CDR3 protein. The sample lists more than 150,000 distinct CDR3 sequences; around a sixth were seen once. Study-level points and caveats: Ankylosing spondylitis blood appeared to be characterized by a TCR beta motif of roughly eight highly homologous variants. There were earlier reports of some motif variants in reactive arthritis synovial fluid and blood.

This clonotype was counted at least ten times. What it binds is unknown. The V gene lost 4 bases and the J gene lost 5 bases, with 5 bases spanning the gap. Germline V gene lookup returns CDR1 SEHNR and CDR2 FQNEAQ (reference sequence). CDR3 length equals 11 residues. This chain links TRBV7-9 with TRBJ1-1; D call uncertain. The clonotype comes from a male donor aged 5-30 years with ankylosing spondylitis or in good health (not recorded which). Sample: blood, either unsorted or a sorted T cell fraction (not recorded which). CDR3 amino acids: CASSYPTEAFF. CDR3 nucleotides: TGTGCCAGCAGCTACCCGACTGAAGCTTTCTTT.